This is a list of T cell receptor beta chains from one sample in a study of identical twins. MiXCR, run by TCRdb on the 5' RACE reads, gives a single entry per CDR3 protein. This table has 700,000 or so distinct CDR3 sequences, 8% to 9% appearing once. This sample also belongs to another study, concerning yellow fever vaccine responses in identical twins.

Specimen: PBMCs. The receptor source for this set is a woman between 18 and 30 years old in good health. Each CDR3 is given with its conserved first and last residue.

>TRBJ1-4|TRBV28
CASEGTGVGENEKLFF
>TRBJ2-3|TRBV24-1
CATSDSQLITDTQYF
>TRBJ2-7|TRBV10-3
CAIRASTGRTYEQYF
>TRBJ2-7|TRBV27
CASSLIADYEQYF
>TRBJ2-5|TRBV7-2
CASSLVTSGGEETQYF
>TRBJ2-7|TRBV11-2
CATGQAAYEQYF
>TRBJ2-5|TRBV7-2
CASSLIGTGTIGYF
>TRBJ1-2|TRBV18
CASSPPDRGLYGYTF
>TRBJ1-1|TRBV7-6
CASSFNPQQEIEGNTEAFF
>TRBJ2-2|TRBV11-1
CASIGTGGTGELFF
>TRBJ2-1|TRBV11-2
CASSLGGTTNNEQFF
>TRBJ2-3|TRBV5-1
CASSGTRQGNTQYF
>TRBJ2-1|TRBV12-3/TRBV12-4
CASSYRPWSGGLRNEQFF
>TRBJ1-1|TRBV7-8
CASSPESHRGRVGNTEAFF
>TRBJ2-6|TRBV4-2
CASSQQGGDGANVLTF
>TRBJ2-1|TRBV20-1
CSAPGLAGNGEQFF
>TRBJ1-6|TRBV7-9
CASSLVSGGDSPLHF
>TRBJ2-1|TRBV7-9
CASSSGTGGNEQFF
>TRBJ1-2|TRBV12-3/TRBV12-4
CASSLRGTHGYTF
>TRBJ2-7|TRBV29-1
CSVGTAGDYEQYF
>TRBJ2-1|TRBV10-2
CASSDGIPNEQFF
>TRBJ1-5|TRBV7-2
CASSLIQGGGQPQHF